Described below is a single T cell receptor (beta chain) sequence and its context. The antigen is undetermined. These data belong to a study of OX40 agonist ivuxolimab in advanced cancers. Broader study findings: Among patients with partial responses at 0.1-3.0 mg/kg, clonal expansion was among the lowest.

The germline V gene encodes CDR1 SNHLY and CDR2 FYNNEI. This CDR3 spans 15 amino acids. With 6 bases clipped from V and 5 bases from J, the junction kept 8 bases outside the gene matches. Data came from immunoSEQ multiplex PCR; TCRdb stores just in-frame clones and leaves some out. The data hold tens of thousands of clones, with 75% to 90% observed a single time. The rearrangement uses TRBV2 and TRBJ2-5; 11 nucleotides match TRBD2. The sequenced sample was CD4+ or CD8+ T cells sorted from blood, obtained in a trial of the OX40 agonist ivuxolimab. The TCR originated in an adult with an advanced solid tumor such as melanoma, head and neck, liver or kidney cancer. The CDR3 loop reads CASSPSGGTWETQYF. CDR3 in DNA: TGTGCCAGCAGCCCTAGCGGGGGGACCTGGGAGACCCAGTACTTC.